Listed below are T cell receptor beta chains from one sample, sequenced in a study of cytomegalovirus exposure and HLA in healthy donors. This table comes from immunoSEQ multiplex PCR, and its TCRdb copy is limited to in-frame clones, with some not included. Here the sample spans around 200,000 clones, about 81% being singletons. The sequenced sample was PBMCs. The origin of the receptors is a middle-aged woman in good health and CMV-seronegative. CDR3s include the opening cysteine and the closing phenylalanine or tryptophan. D genes are given only for firm matches. The listing skips clone size in some rows; elsewhere it reads once, few, many or a size class.

d_call,j_call,v_call,clone_size,cdr3_aa,cdr3_nt
.,TRBJ1-5,TRBV7-9,.,CASSLDRVGNQPQHF,TGTGCCAGCAGCTTAGACAGGGTCGGCAATCAGCCCCAGCATTTT
.,TRBJ1-5,TRBV19,few,CASTPEAYQPQHF,TGTGCCAGTACCCCCGAGGCCTATCAGCCCCAGCATTTT
.,TRBJ2-3,TRBV5-6,few,CASSLTGEVPDTQYF,TGTGCCAGCAGCTTGACGGGAGAGGTCCCAGATACGCAGTATTTT
TRBD1,TRBJ1-4,TRBV10-1,.,CARIPGQGHEKLFF,TGCGCCAGGATTCCGGGACAGGGTCATGAAAAACTGTTTTTT
TRBD2,TRBJ2-3,TRBV2,.,CASTKLAGRGADTQYF,TGTGCCAGCACGAAGCTAGCGGGGAGGGGGGCAGATACGCAGTATTTT
TRBD1,TRBJ2-7,TRBV5-4,.,CASAGQGRSSYEQYF,TGTGCCAGCGCCGGACAGGGAAGATCCTCCTACGAGCAGTACTTC
.,TRBJ2-7,TRBV6-5,.,CASSPSNGYYEQYF,TGTGCCAGCAGCCCCTCGAACGGGTACTACGAGCAGTACTTC
.,TRBJ1-1,TRBV7-5,.,CVRTLLGGQGHRNTEAFF,TGTGTCAGAACACTCCTGGGGGGACAGGGGCATAGGAACACTGAAGCTTTCTTT
.,TRBJ2-7,TRBV5-1,once,CASSLGLGVGVQYF,TGCGCCAGCAGCTTGGGACTAGGGGTCGGGGTTCAGTATTTC
TRBD2,TRBJ2-5,TRBV7-9,.,CASSPGGLAGFQETQYF,TGTGCCAGCAGCCCAGGAGGACTAGCGGGATTCCAAGAGACCCAGTACTTC
.,TRBJ2-7,TRBV11-2,.,CASSFFQGLEQYF,TGTGCCAGCAGCTTTTTCCAGGGTCTCGAGCAGTACTTC
TRBD1,TRBJ1-2,TRBV10-3,.,CAISGRDRVNGYTF,TGTGCCATCAGTGGCCGGGACAGGGTCAATGGCTACACCTTC
.,TRBJ1-6,TRBV7-9,.,CASSPGNSPLHF,TGTGCCAGCAGCCCTGGCAATTCACCCCTCCACTTT
TRBD2,TRBJ2-5,TRBV25-1,once,CASQRGPGLADYQETQYF,TGTGCCAGCCAGCGGGGCCCGGGACTAGCGGATTACCAAGAGACCCAGTACTTC
TRBD2,TRBJ2-7,TRBV13,.,CASSKLAGVGEQYF,TGTGCCAGCAGTAAACTAGCGGGAGTCGGCGAGCAGTACTTC
.,TRBJ1-1,TRBV7-9,.,CAVVRGAFTEAFF,TGTGCGGTCGTCCGGGGGGCGTTCACTGAAGCTTTCTTT
.,TRBJ1-2,TRBV5-1,few,CASSLGGLYGYTF,TGCGCCAGCAGCTTGGGAGGGCTCTATGGCTACACCTTC
TRBD1,TRBJ2-7,TRBV4-1,.,CASSQGTGPYEQYF,TGCGCCAGCAGCCAAGGGACAGGACCCTACGAGCAGTACTTC
.,TRBJ1-1,TRBV19,.,CASSLGTLSGTEAFF,TGTGCCAGTAGTCTGGGGACTTTATCGGGAACTGAAGCTTTCTTT
.,TRBJ1-5,TRBV6-1,.,CASRTGGSIISPQHF,TGTGCCAGCAGGACGGGGGGGAGTATTATTAGTCCCCAGCATTTT
.,TRBJ1-2,TRBV10-2,.,CASSESGRPYGYTF,TGCGCCAGCAGTGAGTCGGGCAGACCCTATGGCTACACCTTC
TRBD1,TRBJ1-1,TRBV6-5,.,CASSLGQATEAFF,TGTGCCAGCAGCCTGGGACAGGCCACTGAAGCTTTCTTT
TRBD2,TRBJ2-1,TRBV4-1,.,CASSPWEGNNNEQFF,TGCGCCAGCAGCCCGTGGGAGGGCAACAACAATGAGCAGTTCTTC
.,TRBJ1-5,TRBV19,.,CASRLLDQPQHF,TGTGCCAGTAGGCTCTTAGATCAGCCCCAGCATTTT
.,TRBJ1-2,TRBV19,.,CASSMTGRGYTF,TGTGCCAGTAGTATGACAGGTCGAGGCTACACCTTC
TRBD1,TRBJ1-1,TRBV25-1,.,CASSDPGQGVPEAFF,TGTGCCAGCAGTGACCCGGGACAGGGGGTCCCTGAAGCTTTCTTT
TRBD2,TRBJ2-7,TRBV9,.,CASSAGGSGYEQYF,TGTGCCAGCAGCGCCGGGGGGAGCGGTTACGAGCAGTACTTC
.,TRBJ2-4,TRBV30,.,CAWGDGNIQYF,TGTGCCTGGGGAGACGGGAACATTCAGTACTTC
.,TRBJ1-2,TRBV19,.,CASTTGGANGYTF,TGTGCCAGTACCACCGGGGGGGCCAATGGCTACACCTTC
.,TRBJ2-7,TRBV5-6,.,CASSFAGYDEQYF,TGTGCCAGCAGCTTCGCGGGATATGACGAGCAGTACTTC
.,TRBJ2-7,TRBV9,.,CASSVGAGARFSEQYF,TGTGCCAGCAGCGTAGGGGCGGGGGCGCGGTTTTCCGAGCAGTACTTC
.,TRBJ1-3,TRBV7-2,.,CASSLRVILGQFSGNTIYF,TGTGCCAGCAGCTTAAGGGTTATCCTAGGACAGTTCTCTGGAAACACCATATATTTT
TRBD2,TRBJ2-7,TRBV19,.,CASSTGTSGKYEQYF,TGTGCCAGTAGTACAGGGACTAGCGGGAAATACGAGCAGTACTTC
TRBD2,TRBJ2-1,TRBV5-1,.,CASSPGTSGDNEQFF,TGCGCCAGCAGCCCCGGGACTAGCGGGGACAATGAGCAGTTCTTC
.,TRBJ2-7,TRBV10-2,.,CASSDRTNQGEQYF,TGCGCCAGCAGCGACAGGACCAACCAGGGCGAGCAGTACTTC
.,TRBJ2-7,TRBV6-6,.,CASSYSNRVHYEQYF,TGTGCCAGCAGTTACTCGAACAGGGTTCACTACGAGCAGTACTTC
.,TRBJ2-3,TRBV2,.,CASKERPSTDTQYF,TGTGCCAGCAAAGAGCGGCCTAGCACAGATACGCAGTATTTT
TRBD2,TRBJ2-7,TRBV2,.,CASTLGGLAGGRPYEQYF,TGTGCCAGCACCCTGGGGGGACTAGCGGGAGGGCGGCCCTACGAGCAGTACTTC
TRBD1,TRBJ2-4,TRBV5-4,once,CASSPGGTGGWNIQYF,TGTGCCAGCAGCCCCGGGGGGACAGGGGGATGGAACATTCAGTACTTC
TRBD1,TRBJ2-7,TRBV30,.,CAWSPSPPTGAFSYEQYF,TGTGCCTGGAGTCCCAGCCCCCCAACAGGGGCTTTCTCCTACGAGCAGTACTTC
TRBD2,TRBJ2-7,TRBV6-1,.,CASSEDFRTSGGVEQYF,TGTGCCAGCAGTGAAGATTTTAGGACTAGCGGGGGGGTCGAGCAGTACTTC
TRBD2,TRBJ2-1,TRBV30,.,CAWSVDRTSGRRSYNEQFF,TGTGCCTGGAGTGTAGATCGGACTAGCGGGAGGCGCTCCTACAATGAGCAGTTCTTC
.,TRBJ2-5,TRBV13,.,CASSLGTSQETQYF,TGTGCCAGCAGCTTAGGCACATCCCAAGAGACCCAGTACTTC
TRBD2,TRBJ2-5,TRBV4-2,.,CASSQDGGGPETQYF,TGTGCCAGCAGCCAAGATGGGGGAGGGCCAGAGACCCAGTACTTC
TRBD1,TRBJ2-1,TRBV28,.,CASSSTGGGSGDEQFF,TGTGCCAGCAGTAGTACAGGGGGCGGGTCTGGCGATGAGCAGTTCTTC
TRBD1,TRBJ1-1,TRBV6-5,.,CASNLGQGGSTEAFF,TGTGCCAGCAACCTAGGACAGGGGGGAAGCACTGAAGCTTTCTTT
.,TRBJ1-2,TRBV6-5,.,CASSQGLVRGYTF,TGTGCCAGCAGCCAGGGTCTGGTTCGTGGCTACACCTTC
.,TRBJ2-7,TRBV6-5,few,CASSYRETTYEQYF,TGTGCCAGCAGTTACAGGGAGACTACCTACGAGCAGTACTTC
TRBD2,TRBJ2-6,TRBV4-1,.,CASSQPGLAGGPGSSGANVLTF,TGCGCCAGCAGCCAACCGGGACTAGCGGGAGGGCCTGGTTCGTCTGGGGCCAACGTCCTGACTTTC
.,TRBJ1-3,TRBV5-1,.,CALGGANTIYF,TGCGCCCTAGGGGGGGCCAACACCATATATTTT
.,TRBJ1-3,TRBV27,.,CASSSGALEGNTIYF,TGTGCCAGCAGTTCCGGAGCTTTGGAGGGAAACACCATATATTTT
.,TRBJ1-1,TRBV5-1,few,CASSLRGAGTEAFF,TGCGCCAGCAGCCTCAGGGGAGCAGGGACTGAAGCTTTCTTT